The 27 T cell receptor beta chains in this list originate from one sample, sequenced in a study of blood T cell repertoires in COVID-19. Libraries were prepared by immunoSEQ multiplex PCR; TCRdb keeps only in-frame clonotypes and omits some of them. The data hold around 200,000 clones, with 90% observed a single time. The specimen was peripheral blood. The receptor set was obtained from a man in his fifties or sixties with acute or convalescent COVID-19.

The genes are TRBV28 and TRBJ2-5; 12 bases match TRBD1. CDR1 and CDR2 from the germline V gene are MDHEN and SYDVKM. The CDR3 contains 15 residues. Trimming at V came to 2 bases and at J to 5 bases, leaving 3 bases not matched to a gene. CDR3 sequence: CASSLGTGGFETQYF. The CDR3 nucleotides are TGTGCCAGCAGTTTAGGGACAGGGGGCTTCGAGACCCAGTACTTC.

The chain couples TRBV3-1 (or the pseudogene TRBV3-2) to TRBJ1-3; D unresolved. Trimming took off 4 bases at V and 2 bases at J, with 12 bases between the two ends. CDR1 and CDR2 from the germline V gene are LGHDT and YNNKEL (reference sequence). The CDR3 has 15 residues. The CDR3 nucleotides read TGTGCCAGCAGCCCGGACGGAGGTACTGGAAACACCATATATTTT. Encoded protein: CASSPDGGTGNTIYF.

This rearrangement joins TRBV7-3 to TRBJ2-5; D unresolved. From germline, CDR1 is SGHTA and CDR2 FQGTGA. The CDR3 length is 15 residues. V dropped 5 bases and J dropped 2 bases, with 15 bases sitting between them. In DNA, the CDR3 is TGTGCCAGCAGCGCCAACACAGCCCTACAAGAGACCCAGTACTTC. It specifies CASSANTALQETQYF.

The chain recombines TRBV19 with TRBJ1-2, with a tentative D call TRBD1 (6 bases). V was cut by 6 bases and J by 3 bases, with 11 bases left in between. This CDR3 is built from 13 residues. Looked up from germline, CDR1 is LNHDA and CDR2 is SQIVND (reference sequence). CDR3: CASRTQGYYGYTF. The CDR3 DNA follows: TGTGCCAGTAGGACTCAGGGGTACTATGGCTACACCTTC.

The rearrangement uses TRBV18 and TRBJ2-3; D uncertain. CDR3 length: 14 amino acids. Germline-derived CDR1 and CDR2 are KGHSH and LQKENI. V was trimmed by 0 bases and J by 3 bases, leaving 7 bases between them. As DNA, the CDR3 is TGTGCCAGCTCACCACCGTCCGGGACAGATACGCAGTATTTT. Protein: CASSPPSGTDTQYF.

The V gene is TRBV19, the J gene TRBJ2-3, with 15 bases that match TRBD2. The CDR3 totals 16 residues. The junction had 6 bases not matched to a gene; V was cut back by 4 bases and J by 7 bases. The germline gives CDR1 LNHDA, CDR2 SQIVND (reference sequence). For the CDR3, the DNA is TGTGCCAGTAGTAAAGGTGGGACTAGCGGGAGGTATACGCAGTATTTT. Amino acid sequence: CASSKGGTSGRYTQYF.

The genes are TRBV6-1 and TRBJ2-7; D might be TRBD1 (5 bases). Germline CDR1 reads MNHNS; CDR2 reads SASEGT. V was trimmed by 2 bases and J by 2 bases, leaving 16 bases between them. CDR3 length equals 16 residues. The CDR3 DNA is TGTGCCAGCAGTGAATCTCCCGGCAGGGAAACCTACGAGCAGTACTTC. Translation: CASSESPGRETYEQYF.

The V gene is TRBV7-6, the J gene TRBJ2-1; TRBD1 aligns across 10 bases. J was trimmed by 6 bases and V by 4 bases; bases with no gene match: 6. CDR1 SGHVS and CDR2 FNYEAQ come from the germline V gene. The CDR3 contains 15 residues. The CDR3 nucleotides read TGTGCCAGCAGCTCAAGGACAGGGGGAGGCAATGAGCAGTTCTTC. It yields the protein CASSSRTGGGNEQFF.

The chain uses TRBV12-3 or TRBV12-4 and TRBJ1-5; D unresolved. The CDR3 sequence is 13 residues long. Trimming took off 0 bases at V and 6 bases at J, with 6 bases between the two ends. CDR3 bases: TGTGCCAGCAGTTTAGCGAGGAGTCAGCCCCAGCATTTT. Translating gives CASSLARSQPQHF.

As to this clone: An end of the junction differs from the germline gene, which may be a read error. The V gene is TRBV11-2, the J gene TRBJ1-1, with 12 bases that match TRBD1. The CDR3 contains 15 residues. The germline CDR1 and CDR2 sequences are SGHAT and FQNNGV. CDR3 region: CASSLGGTGGGEDSF. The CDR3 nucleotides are TGTGCCAGCAGCTTAGGGGGGACAGGGGGCGGAGAAGACTCCTTT.

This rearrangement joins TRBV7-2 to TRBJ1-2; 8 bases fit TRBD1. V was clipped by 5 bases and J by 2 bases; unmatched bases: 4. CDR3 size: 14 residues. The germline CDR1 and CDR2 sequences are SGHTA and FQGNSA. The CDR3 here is CASSTGQGNYGYTF. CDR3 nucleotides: TGTGCCAGCAGCACCGGACAGGGAAACTATGGCTACACCTTC.

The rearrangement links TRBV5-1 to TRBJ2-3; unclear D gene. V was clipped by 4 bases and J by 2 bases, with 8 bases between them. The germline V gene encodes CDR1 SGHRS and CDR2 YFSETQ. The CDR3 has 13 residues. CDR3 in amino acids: CASSVANTDTQYF. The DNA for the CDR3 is TGCGCCAGCAGCGTGGCAAACACAGATACGCAGTATTTT. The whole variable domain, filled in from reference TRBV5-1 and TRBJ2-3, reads KAGVTQTPRYLIKTRGQQVTLSCSPISGHRSVSWYQQTPGQGLQFLFEYFSETQRNKGNFPGRFSGRQFSNSRSEMNVSTLELGDSALYLCASSVANTDTQYFGPGTRLTVL.

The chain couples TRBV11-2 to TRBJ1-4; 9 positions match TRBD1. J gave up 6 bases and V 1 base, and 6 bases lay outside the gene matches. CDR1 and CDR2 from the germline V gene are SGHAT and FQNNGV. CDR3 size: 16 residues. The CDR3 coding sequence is TGTGCCAGCAGCTTAGTTGGGACAGGGTGGTATGAAAAACTGTTTTTT. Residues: CASSLVGTGWYEKLFF.

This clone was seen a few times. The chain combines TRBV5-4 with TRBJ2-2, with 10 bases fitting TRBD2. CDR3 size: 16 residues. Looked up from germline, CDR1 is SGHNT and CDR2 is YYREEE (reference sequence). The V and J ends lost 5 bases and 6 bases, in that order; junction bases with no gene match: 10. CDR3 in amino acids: CASRSRSGGAAGELFF. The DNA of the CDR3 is TGTGCCAGCAGATCCAGAAGCGGGGGGGCCGCCGGGGAGCTGTTTTTT.

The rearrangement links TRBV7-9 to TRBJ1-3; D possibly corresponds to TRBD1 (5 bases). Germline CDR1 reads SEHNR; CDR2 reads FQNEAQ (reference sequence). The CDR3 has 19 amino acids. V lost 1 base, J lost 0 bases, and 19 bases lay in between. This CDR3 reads CASSLGGWGTLSSGNTIYF. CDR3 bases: TGTGCCAGCAGCTTAGGGGGCTGGGGAACCCTTAGCTCTGGAAACACCATATATTTT.

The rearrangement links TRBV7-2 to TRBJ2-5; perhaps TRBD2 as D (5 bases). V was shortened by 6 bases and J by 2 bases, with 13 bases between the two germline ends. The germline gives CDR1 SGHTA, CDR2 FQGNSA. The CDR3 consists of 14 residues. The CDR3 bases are TGTGCCAGCAGTGGCTTCGGGAATCAAGAGACCCAGTACTTC. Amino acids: CASSGFGNQETQYF.

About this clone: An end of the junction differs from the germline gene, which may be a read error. In DNA, the CDR3 is TGTGCCAGCAGTTATATAAGGACTCGCACAGATATGCAGTATTTT. Translated: CASSYIRTRTDMQYF. The chain carries TRBV6-2 or TRBV6-3 and TRBJ2-3; D is possibly TRBD2 (5 bases). There are 15 residues in the CDR3. Germline V CDR1 and CDR2: MNHEY, SVGEGT.

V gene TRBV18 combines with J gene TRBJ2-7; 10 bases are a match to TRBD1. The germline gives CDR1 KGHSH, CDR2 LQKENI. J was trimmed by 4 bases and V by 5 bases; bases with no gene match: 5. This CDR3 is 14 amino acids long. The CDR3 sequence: CASSTGTGVYEQYF. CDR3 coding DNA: TGTGCCAGCTCAACCGGGACAGGGGTATACGAGCAGTACTTC.

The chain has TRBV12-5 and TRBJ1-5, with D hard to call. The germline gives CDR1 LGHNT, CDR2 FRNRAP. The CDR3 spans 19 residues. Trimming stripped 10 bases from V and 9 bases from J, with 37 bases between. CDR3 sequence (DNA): TGTGCTATATTCCAGTCCCCACGATATACCGGGGTTACAGTCTCGCCCCAGCATTTT. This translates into CAIFQSPRYTGVTVSPQHF.

CDR3 DNA: TGTGCCAGCAGCTTAGGAGGGGGCGTCACAGATACGCAGTATTTT. It encodes CASSLGGGVTDTQYF. The chain carries TRBV7-2 and TRBJ2-3, with 7 bases lining up with TRBD1. Germline trimming cut 1 base from V and 2 bases from J; bases unmatched to any gene: 3. This CDR3 has 15 residues. Germline CDR1 and CDR2: SGHTA and FQGNSA.

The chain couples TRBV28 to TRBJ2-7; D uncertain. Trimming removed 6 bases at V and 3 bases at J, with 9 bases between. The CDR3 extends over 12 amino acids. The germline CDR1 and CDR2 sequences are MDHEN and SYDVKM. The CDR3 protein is CASRSHFYEQYF. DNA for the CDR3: TGTGCCAGCAGGAGTCATTTCTACGAGCAGTACTTC.

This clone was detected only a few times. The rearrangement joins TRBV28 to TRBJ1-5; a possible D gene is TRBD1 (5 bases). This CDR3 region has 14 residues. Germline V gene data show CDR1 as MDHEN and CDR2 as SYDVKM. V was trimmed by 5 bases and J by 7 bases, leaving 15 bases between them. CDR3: CASSVSGSYQPQHF. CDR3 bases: TGTGCCAGCAGTGTATCAGGGTCGTACCAGCCCCAGCATTTT.

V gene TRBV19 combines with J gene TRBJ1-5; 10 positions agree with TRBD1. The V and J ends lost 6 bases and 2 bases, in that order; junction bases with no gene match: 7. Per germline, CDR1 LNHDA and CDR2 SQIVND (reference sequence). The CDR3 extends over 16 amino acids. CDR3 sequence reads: CASSPTGGFGNQPQHF. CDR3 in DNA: TGTGCCAGTAGCCCGACAGGGGGCTTCGGCAATCAGCCCCAGCATTTT.

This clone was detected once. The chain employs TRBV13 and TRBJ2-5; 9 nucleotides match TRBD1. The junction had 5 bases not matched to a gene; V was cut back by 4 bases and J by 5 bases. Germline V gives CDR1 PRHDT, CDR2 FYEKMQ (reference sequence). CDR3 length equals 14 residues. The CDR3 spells CASSYRGLGETQYF. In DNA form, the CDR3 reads TGTGCCAGCAGCTACAGGGGGCTCGGTGAGACCCAGTACTTC.

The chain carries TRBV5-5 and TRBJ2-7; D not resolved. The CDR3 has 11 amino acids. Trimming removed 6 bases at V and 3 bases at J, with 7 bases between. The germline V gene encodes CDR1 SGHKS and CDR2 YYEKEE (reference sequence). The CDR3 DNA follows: TGTGCCAGCACCTTCCTCTACGAGCAGTACTTC. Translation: CASTFLYEQYF.

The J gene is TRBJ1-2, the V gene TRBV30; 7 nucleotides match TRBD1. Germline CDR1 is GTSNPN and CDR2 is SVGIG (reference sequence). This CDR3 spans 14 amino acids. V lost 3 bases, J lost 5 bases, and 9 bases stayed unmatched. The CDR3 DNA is TGTGCCTGGAGGGGCCAGGACAGGTTGTATGGCTACACCTTC. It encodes CAWRGQDRLYGYTF.

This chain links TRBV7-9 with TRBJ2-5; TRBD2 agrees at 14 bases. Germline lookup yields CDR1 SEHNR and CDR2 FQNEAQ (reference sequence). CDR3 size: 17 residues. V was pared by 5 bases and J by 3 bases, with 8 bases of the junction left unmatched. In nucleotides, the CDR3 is TGTGCCAGCAGCGAGACTAGCGGGGGGGCCTTGGAAGAGACCCAGTACTTC. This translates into CASSETSGGALEETQYF.